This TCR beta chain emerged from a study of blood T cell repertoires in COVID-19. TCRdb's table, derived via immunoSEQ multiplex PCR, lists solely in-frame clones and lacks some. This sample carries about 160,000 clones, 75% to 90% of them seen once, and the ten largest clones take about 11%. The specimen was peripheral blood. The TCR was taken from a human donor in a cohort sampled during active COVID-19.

CDR3 sequence reads: CASSTRGAQETQYF. CDR3 DNA sequence: TGTGCCAGCAGTACCCGCGGGGCACAAGAGACCCAGTACTTC. The chain is built from TRBV5-4 and TRBJ2-5; tentative D call: TRBD2 (6 bases). The length of the CDR3 is 14 residues. CDR1 is SGHNT and CDR2 is YYREEE in the germline V gene (reference sequence). Trimming cost V 5 bases and J 2 bases, with 13 bases left between them. The full variable domain, in which reference TRBV5-4 and TRBJ2-5 provide the parts outside the CDR3, is ETGVTQSPTHLIKTRGQQVTLRCSSQSGHNTVSWYQQALGQGPQFIFQYYREEENGRGNFPPRFSGLQFPNYSSELNVNALELDDSALYLCASSTRGAQETQYFGPGTRLLVL.